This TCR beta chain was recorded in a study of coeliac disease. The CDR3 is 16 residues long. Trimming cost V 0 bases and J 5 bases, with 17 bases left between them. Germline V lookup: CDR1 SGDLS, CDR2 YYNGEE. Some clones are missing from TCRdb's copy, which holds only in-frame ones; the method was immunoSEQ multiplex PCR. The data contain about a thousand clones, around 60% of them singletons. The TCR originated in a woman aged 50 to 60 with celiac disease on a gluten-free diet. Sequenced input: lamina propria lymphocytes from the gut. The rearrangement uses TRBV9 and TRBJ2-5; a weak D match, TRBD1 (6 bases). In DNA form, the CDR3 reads TGTGCCAGCAGCGTAGATCGGGTGGGGACAATGGAGACCCAGTACTTC. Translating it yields CASSVDRVGTMETQYF.